The 16 T cell receptor beta chains listed next were all sequenced from one sample in a study of blood T cell repertoires in COVID-19 (dated by TCRdb to 2020 to 2021). Libraries were prepared through the immunoSEQ multiplex PCR assay. The table was pulled from immuneACCESS by TCRdb, which kept in-frame rearrangements only. Such tables lose some clones; where checked, under half of the loss comes from unresolved V genes, and the rest has no known cause. A total of approximately 140,000 clones appear in this sample, roughly 90% of them only once. Approximately 2.5% of the sample is held by the ten biggest clonotypes. Sequences were obtained from peripheral blood. The source is a human donor with COVID-19, enrolled during active disease. The donor label of this sample is uncertain.

The V gene is TRBV6-1, the J gene TRBJ2-7; 7 positions agree with TRBD1. Trimming took 2 bases from V and 6 from J; bases not matched to a gene: 10. The CDR3 is 15 residues long. Germline lookup yields CDR1 MNHNS and CDR2 SASEGT. CDR3 region: CASSERGPQSTEQYF. CDR3 bases: TGTGCCAGCAGTGAAAGGGGGCCCCAGTCTACCGAGCAGTACTTC.

This chain uses TRBV10-2 with TRBJ1-2, with 9 bases aligning to TRBD1. Trimming at V came to 10 bases and at J to 2 bases, leaving 11 bases not matched to a gene. Germline V CDR1 and CDR2: WSHSY, SAAADI. The CDR3 spans 15 residues. CDR3 amino acids: CATAHRGPVNYGYTF. DNA of the CDR3: TGCGCCACCGCGCACAGGGGGCCGGTAAACTATGGCTACACCTTC.

This chain joins TRBV9 and TRBJ1-2; 8 positions match TRBD1. CDR3 length: 14 residues. Trimming took 3 bases from V and 5 from J; bases not matched to a gene: 6. Germline CDR1 SGDLS, CDR2 YYNGEE. The CDR3 DNA sequence: TGTGCCAGCAGCGCACAGACAGGGGTGTATGGCTACACCTTC. It yields the protein CASSAQTGVYGYTF.

This sequence joins TRBV5-1 and TRBJ1-2; tentative D call: TRBD1 (5 bases). The germline V gene encodes CDR1 SGHRS and CDR2 YFSETQ. The CDR3 loop spans 14 amino acids. V was cut by 6 bases and J by 4 bases, with 16 bases left in between. The CDR3 nucleotides read TGCGCCAGCAACCTTTACGGGGGATCCTATGGCTACACCTTC. This translates into CASNLYGGSYGYTF.

The V gene is TRBV29-1, the J gene TRBJ2-1; possibly TRBD1 for D (6 bases). The CDR3 totals 13 residues. In germline, CDR1 is SQVTM, CDR2 ANQGSEA. Trimming cost V 6 bases and J 5 bases, with 14 bases left between them. DNA for the CDR3: TGCAGCGTAAGACAGGCGGTTCACAATGAGCAGTTCTTC. Amino acid sequence: CSVRQAVHNEQFF.

The V and J genes are TRBV4-1 and TRBJ2-3; tentative D call: TRBD2 (5 bases). The CDR3 has 15 amino acids. The germline V gene encodes CDR1 MGHRA and CDR2 YSYEKL. Trimming removed 0 bases at V and 5 bases at J, with 12 bases between. The CDR3 sequence is CASSQDPAEGDTQYF. DNA for the CDR3: TGCGCCAGCAGCCAAGATCCCGCCGAGGGAGATACGCAGTATTTT.

The chain uses TRBV6-6 and TRBJ1-5; the match to TRBD1 covers 7 bases. Germline loops: CDR1 MNHNY, CDR2 SVGAGI (reference sequence). There are 15 residues in the CDR3. Germline trimming cut 5 bases from V and 3 bases from J; bases unmatched to any gene: 7. The CDR3 nucleotides are TGTGCCAGCAGTCAGGGGACAGCGTCCAATCAGCCCCAGCATTTT. This translates into CASSQGTASNQPQHF.

The rearrangement uses TRBV10-3 and TRBJ2-1; D remains ambiguous. The germline gives CDR1 ENHRY, CDR2 SYGVKD. The CDR3 length is 15 residues. V gave up 4 bases and J gave up 0 bases, with 10 bases separating them. CDR3 sequence reads: CAISGPTSSYNEQFF. As DNA, the CDR3 is TGTGCCATCAGTGGCCCCACGAGCTCCTACAATGAGCAGTTCTTC.

This clone came up a few times. CDR3: CASSYFGGSGTEAFF. The CDR3 DNA is TGTGCCAGCAGTTACTTCGGGGGGTCGGGCACTGAAGCTTTCTTT. The rearrangement joins TRBV6-5 to TRBJ1-1; tentatively, D is TRBD1 (5 bases). Germline loops: CDR1 MNHEY, CDR2 SVGAGI. V gave up 1 base and J gave up 4 bases, with 13 bases separating them. The CDR3 spans 15 residues.

The chain recombines TRBV4-1 with TRBJ2-3; 7 bases match TRBD1. Germline CDR1 reads MGHRA; CDR2 reads YSYEKL. Germline trimming cut 2 bases from V and 4 bases from J; bases unmatched to any gene: 3. The CDR3 length is 14 residues. The CDR3 DNA follows: TGCGCCAGCAGCCAAAACAGGGGCGCAGATACGCAGTATTTT. Protein product: CASSQNRGADTQYF.

The rearrangement joins TRBV7-2 to TRBJ2-3; 7 bases line up with TRBD2. With V trimmed by 1 base and J by 2 bases, 3 bases remained unmatched. Germline CDR1 is SGHTA and CDR2 is FQGNSA. The CDR3 totals 15 residues. Written as DNA, the CDR3 is TGTGCCAGCAGCTTAGGCCTAGCGGACACAGATACGCAGTATTTT. Protein: CASSLGLADTDTQYF.

The chain combines TRBV19 with TRBJ2-7; TRBD2 matches at 10 bases. Trimming took 8 bases from V and 0 from J; bases not matched to a gene: 4. CDR1 is LNHDA and CDR2 is SQIVND in the germline V gene (reference sequence). The CDR3 runs 14 residues. The CDR3 is CASQSSGSSYEQYF. The CDR3 DNA reads as TGTGCCAGTCAATCTAGCGGGAGCTCCTACGAGCAGTACTTC.

V is TRBV16 and J is TRBJ1-2, with a possible D match to TRBD1 (5 bases). Per the germline V gene, CDR1 is KGHSY and CDR2 is FQNENV. V gave up 0 bases and J gave up 6 bases, with 14 bases separating them. CDR3 length: 15 residues. CDR3 sequence (DNA): TGTGCCAGCAGCCAATCAACAGGTGAAAATGATGGCTACACCTTC. Residues: CASSQSTGENDGYTF.

The V and J genes are TRBV12-3 or TRBV12-4 and TRBJ1-1; the D gene is possibly TRBD1 (5 bases). This CDR3 has 12 residues. Trimming pared 6 bases from V and 10 bases from J, leaving 15 bases between. The CDR3 DNA sequence: TGTGCCAGCAGCCCCTCCAGGGAGGCAGCTTTCTTT. It is translated as CASSPSREAAFF.

The J gene is TRBJ1-2, the V gene TRBV5-1, with D possibly being TRBD1 (5 bases). V was cut by 0 bases and J by 1 base, with 16 bases left in between. The CDR3 contains 17 residues. Germline V gene data show CDR1 as SGHRS and CDR2 as YFSETQ. The CDR3: CASSLDRTNNLNYGYTF. CDR3 DNA sequence: TGCGCCAGCAGCTTGGACAGGACAAACAATCTTAACTATGGCTACACCTTC.

The chain couples TRBV19 to TRBJ1-2; 9 bases map to TRBD1. The CDR3 has 13 amino acids. V lost 9 bases to trimming and J lost 2 bases; unmatched junction nucleotides: 4. Germline assignment: CDR1 LNHDA and CDR2 SQIVND (reference sequence). The CDR3 loop is CASMGQGNYGYTF. The CDR3 DNA reads TGTGCCAGCATGGGACAGGGCAACTATGGCTACACCTTC.